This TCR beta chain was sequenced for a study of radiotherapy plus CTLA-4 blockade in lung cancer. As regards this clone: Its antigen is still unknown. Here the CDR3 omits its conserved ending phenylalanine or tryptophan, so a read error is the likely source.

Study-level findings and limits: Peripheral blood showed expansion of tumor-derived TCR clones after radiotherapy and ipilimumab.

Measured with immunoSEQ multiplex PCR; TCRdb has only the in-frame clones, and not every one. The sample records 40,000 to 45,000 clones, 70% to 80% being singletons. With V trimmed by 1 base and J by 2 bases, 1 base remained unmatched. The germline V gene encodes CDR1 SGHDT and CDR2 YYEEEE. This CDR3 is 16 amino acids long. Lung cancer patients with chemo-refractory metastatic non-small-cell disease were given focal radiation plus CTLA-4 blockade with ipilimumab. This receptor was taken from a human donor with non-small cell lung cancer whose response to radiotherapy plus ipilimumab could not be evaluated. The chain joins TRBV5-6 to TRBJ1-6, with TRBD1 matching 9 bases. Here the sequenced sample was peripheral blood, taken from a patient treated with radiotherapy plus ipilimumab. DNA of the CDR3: TGTGCCAGCAGCTTGACAGGGGGCGCCTATAATTCACCCCTCCACCTT. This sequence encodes CASSLTGGAYNSPLHL.